This is a list of T cell receptor beta chains from one sample in a study of radiotherapy plus CTLA-4 blockade in lung cancer. TCRdb keeps only in-frame clones here, not all; method: immunoSEQ multiplex PCR. The data show around 110,000 clones, approximately 90% seen once. Sample: peripheral blood, taken from a patient treated with radiotherapy plus ipilimumab. All receptors come from a human donor with non-small cell lung cancer that progressed on radiotherapy plus ipilimumab. CDR3s include the opening cysteine and the closing phenylalanine or tryptophan. Each record gives: V gene, D gene, clone size, J gene, CDR3 protein, CDR3 DNA. A D gene is named only where the DNA matches it firmly. Some rows have no size entry. The others give once, few or many, or a class for an expanded clone.

TRBV9	-	-	TRBJ1-1	CASSVVGGLNTEAFF	TGTGCCAGCAGCGTAGTGGGGGGTTTGAACACTGAAGCTTTCTTT
TRBV19	-	-	TRBJ1-4	CASSYLGGEKLFF	TGTGCCAGTAGTTACCTGGGGGGTGAAAAACTGTTTTTT
TRBV5-4	TRBD2	-	TRBJ2-7	CASSAPTGTSSPPREQYF	TGTGCCAGCAGCGCACCTACGGGGACTAGCTCCCCCCCTCGCGAGCAGTACTTC
TRBV19	TRBD1	once	TRBJ1-5	CASSGQGNWRSSNQPQHF	TGTGCCAGTAGCGGACAGGGTAATTGGCGATCGAGCAATCAGCCCCAGCATTTT
TRBV5-1	-	-	TRBJ2-1	CASSLGKSGGSRFF	TGCGCCAGCAGCTTGGGTAAATCTGGGGGAAGTAGGTTCTTC
TRBV27	TRBD1	-	TRBJ2-3	CASSLESRQGTSTDTQYF	TGTGCCAGCAGTTTAGAGTCCCGACAGGGAACTAGCACAGATACGCAGTATTTT
TRBV11-3	TRBD2	-	TRBJ2-1	CASSLGLAGAEEQFF	TGTGCCAGCAGCCTAGGACTAGCGGGAGCTGAAGAGCAGTTCTTC
TRBV6-5	-	-	TRBJ1-4	CASSSQGISTNEKLFF	TGTGCCAGCAGTTCACAGGGAATTTCAACTAATGAAAAACTGTTTTTT
TRBV6-5	-	-	TRBJ1-5	CASSYDSQEPQHF	TGTGCCAGCAGTTACGACAGTCAGGAGCCCCAGCATTTT
TRBV7-9	TRBD1	-	TRBJ1-2	CASSLEGGTGSGYTF	TGTGCCAGCAGCTTAGAAGGGGGGACAGGGTCTGGCTACACCTTC